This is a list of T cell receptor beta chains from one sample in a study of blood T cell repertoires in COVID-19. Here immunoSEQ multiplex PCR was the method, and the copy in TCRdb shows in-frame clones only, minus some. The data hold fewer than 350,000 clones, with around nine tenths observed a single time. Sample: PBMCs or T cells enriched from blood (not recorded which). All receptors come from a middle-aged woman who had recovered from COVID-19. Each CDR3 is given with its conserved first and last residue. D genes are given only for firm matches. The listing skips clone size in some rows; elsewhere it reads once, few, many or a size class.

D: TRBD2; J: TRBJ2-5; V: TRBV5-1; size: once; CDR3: CASSAGLAGQQETQYF; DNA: TGCGCCAGCAGCGCGGGACTAGCGGGTCAACAAGAGACCCAGTACTTC
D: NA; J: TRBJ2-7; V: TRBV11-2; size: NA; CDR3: CASSLGLMGGYEQYF; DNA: TGTGCCAGCAGCTTAGGCCTAATGGGGGGCTACGAGCAGTACTTC
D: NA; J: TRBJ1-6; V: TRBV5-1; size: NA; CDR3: CASSPSPQGSYNSPLHF; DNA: TGCGCCAGCAGCCCGAGTCCCCAGGGCTCCTATAATTCACCCCTCCACTTT
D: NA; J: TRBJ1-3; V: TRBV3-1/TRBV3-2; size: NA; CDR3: CASSQKRGGETANSGNTIYF; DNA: TGTGCCAGCAGCCAGAAACGAGGGGGAGAGACTGCCAACTCTGGAAACACCATATATTTT
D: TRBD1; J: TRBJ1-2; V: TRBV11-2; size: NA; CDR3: CASRRPGQDYGYTF; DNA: TGTGCCAGCAGACGACCGGGACAGGACTATGGCTACACCTTC
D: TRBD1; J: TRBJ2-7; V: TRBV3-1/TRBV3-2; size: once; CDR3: CASSRDRAYEQYF; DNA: TGTGCCAGCAGCCGGGACAGGGCCTACGAGCAGTACTTC
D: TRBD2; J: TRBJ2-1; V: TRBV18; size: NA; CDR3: CASSPSWTSGDNEQFF; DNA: TGTGCCAGCTCACCCTCTTGGACTAGCGGGGACAATGAGCAGTTCTTC
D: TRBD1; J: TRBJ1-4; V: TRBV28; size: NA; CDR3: CASSLTGVDEKLFF; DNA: TGTGCCAGCAGTCTCACAGGGGTGGATGAAAAACTGTTTTTT
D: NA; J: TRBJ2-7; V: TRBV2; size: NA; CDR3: CASSTGRVYEQYF; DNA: TGTGCCAGTTCGACAGGTAGAGTCTACGAGCAGTACTTC
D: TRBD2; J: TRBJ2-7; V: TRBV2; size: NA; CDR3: CASSLPWTSGRSSYEQYF; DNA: TGTGCCAGCAGTCTACCCTGGACTAGCGGGAGGAGCTCCTACGAGCAGTACTTC
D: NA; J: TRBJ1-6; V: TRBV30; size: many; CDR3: CALNGAANSPLHF; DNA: TGTGCCTTGAATGGGGCAGCTAATTCACCCCTCCACTTT
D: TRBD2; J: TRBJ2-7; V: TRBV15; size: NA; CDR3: CATTPGLADYEQYF; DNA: TGTGCCACCACCCCGGGACTAGCGGATTACGAGCAGTACTTC
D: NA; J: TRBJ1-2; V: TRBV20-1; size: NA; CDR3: CRVGEEYGYTF; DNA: TGCAGAGTCGGGGAGGAGTATGGCTACACCTTC
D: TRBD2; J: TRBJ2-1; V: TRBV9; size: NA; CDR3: CASSDLAGNHEQFF; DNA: TGTGCCAGCAGCGACCTAGCGGGAAACCATGAGCAGTTCTTC
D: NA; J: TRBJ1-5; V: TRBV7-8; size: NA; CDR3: CASSLSGGSNQPQHF; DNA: TGTGCCAGCAGCTTATCGGGGGGAAGCAATCAGCCCCAGCATTTT
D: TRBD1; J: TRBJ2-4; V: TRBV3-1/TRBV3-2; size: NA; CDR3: CASSQRGQAIGEVQYF; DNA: TGTGCCAGCAGCCAAAGGGGACAGGCTATAGGGGAGGTTCAGTACTTC
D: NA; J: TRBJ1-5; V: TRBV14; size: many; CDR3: CASSQGPNQPQHF; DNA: TGTGCCAGCAGCCAAGGGCCCAATCAGCCCCAGCATTTT
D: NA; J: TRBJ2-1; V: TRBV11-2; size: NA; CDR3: CASSSGQSGYNEQFF; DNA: TGTGCCAGCAGCTCAGGGCAATCGGGCTACAATGAGCAGTTCTTC
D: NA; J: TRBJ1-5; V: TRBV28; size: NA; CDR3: CASTPGGSSNQPQHF; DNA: TGTGCCAGCACCCCGGGGGGCAGTAGCAATCAGCCCCAGCATTTT
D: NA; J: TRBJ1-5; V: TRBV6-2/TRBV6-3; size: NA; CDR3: CASSYSGASNQPQHF; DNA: TGTGCCAGCAGTTACTCGGGGGCGTCCAATCAGCCCCAGCATTTT
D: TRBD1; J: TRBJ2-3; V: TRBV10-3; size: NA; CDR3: CAISEQGESPLLVGTDTQYF; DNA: TGTGCCATCAGTGAACAGGGGGAATCCCCCTTGCTAGTAGGCACAGATACGCAGTATTTT
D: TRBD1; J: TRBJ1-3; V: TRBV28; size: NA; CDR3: CASSWGTVNSGNTIYF; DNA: TGTGCCAGCAGTTGGGGGACAGTGAACTCTGGAAACACCATATATTTT
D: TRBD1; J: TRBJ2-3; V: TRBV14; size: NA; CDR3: CASSQDAGGADTQYF; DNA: TGTGCCAGCAGCCAAGATGCAGGGGGCGCAGATACGCAGTATTTT
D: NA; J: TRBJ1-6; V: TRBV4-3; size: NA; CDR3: CASSQDRANSPLHF; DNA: TGCGCCAGCAGCCAAGACAGGGCGAATTCACCCCTCCACTTT